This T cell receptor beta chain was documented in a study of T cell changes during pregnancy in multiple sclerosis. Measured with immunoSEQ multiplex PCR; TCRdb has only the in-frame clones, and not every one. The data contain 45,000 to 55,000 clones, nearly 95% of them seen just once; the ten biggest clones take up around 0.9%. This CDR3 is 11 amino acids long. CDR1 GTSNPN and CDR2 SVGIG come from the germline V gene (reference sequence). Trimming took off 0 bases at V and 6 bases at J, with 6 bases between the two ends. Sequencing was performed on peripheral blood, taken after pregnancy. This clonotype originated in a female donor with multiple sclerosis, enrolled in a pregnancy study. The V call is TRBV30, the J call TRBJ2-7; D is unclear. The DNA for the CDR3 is TGTGCCTGGAGTGTAGCCCTCGAGCAGTACTTC. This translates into CAWSVALEQYF.